This T cell receptor beta chain originates from a study of human T cells and chemical hapten exposure. This CDR3 has 14 residues. The V gene end was trimmed by 0 bases and the J gene end by 5 bases; junction bases not matched to a gene: 4. Germline V gene sequence: CDR1 MGHRA, CDR2 YSYEKL. Each CDR3 protein gets one entry after TCRdb re-called the RACE reads with MiXCR. Of approximately 160,000 distinct CDR3 sequences detected, 25% to 35% appear once; the ten largest clones hold 2.1%. Time point: patch test 3, about 24 weeks after DPC sensitization. The treatment: therapeutic diphenylcyclopropenone sensitization with weekly scalp DPC.

This TCR derives from a woman younger than 35 with alopecia areata. Some clones in this sample may be carry-over from other donors' samples. V is TRBV4-1 and J is TRBJ2-7, with 7 bases lining up with TRBD1. The source was whole blood, collected in connection with sensitization to the hapten diphenylcyclopropenone (DPC). The CDR3 DNA reads as TGCGCCAGCAGCCAAGATGACACAGGGGACGAGCAGTACTTC. It specifies CASSQDDTGDEQYF.